This passage covers 18 T cell receptor beta chains from one sample sequenced in a study of human T cells and chemical hapten exposure. From the RACE reads, TCRdb called clonotypes with MiXCR, one entry per CDR3 protein. The sample yields tens of thousands of distinct CDR3 sequences, around 11% seen once. Time point here: patch test 1, 2 weeks after DPC sensitization. Treatment denoted: therapeutic diphenylcyclopropenone sensitization with weekly scalp DPC. The material was whole blood, obtained in connection with sensitization to the hapten diphenylcyclopropenone (DPC). The receptors originated from a woman in her fifties or sixties with alopecia areata. Some clones in this sample may be carry-over from other donors' samples.

The sample holds many counts of this clonotype. This chain joins TRBV2 and TRBJ2-1; no clear D. V lost 2 bases and J 8 bases, leaving 4 bases between the germline ends. The germline V gene has CDR1 SNHLY and CDR2 FYNNEI. The CDR3 loop spans 11 amino acids. CDR3: CASSEFDEQFF. The CDR3 nucleotides read TGTGCCAGCAGTGAATTCGATGAGCAGTTCTTC.

This clonotype was observed at least ten times. V and J are TRBV18 and TRBJ1-1, with TRBD1 matching 10 bases. Germline CDR1 KGHSH, CDR2 LQKENI. V was clipped by 5 bases and J by 2 bases; unmatched bases: 8. There are 16 residues in the CDR3. The CDR3 DNA reads TGTGCCAGCTCAGCGGGGACAGGGGATGGAAACACTGAAGCTTTCTTT. Translation gives CASSAGTGDGNTEAFF.

This clonotype has only a few counts. V and J are TRBV7-8 and TRBJ2-5; 11 nucleotides agree with TRBD2. This CDR3 has 17 residues. The junction had 6 bases not matched to a gene; V was cut back by 1 base and J by 2 bases. From germline, CDR1 is SGHVS and CDR2 FQNEAQ. The CDR3: CASSLVLAGGLQETQYF. The CDR3 DNA follows: TGTGCCAGCAGCTTAGTGTTAGCGGGGGGGCTGCAAGAGACCCAGTACTTC.

This clonotype has at least ten counts. The genes are TRBV2 and TRBJ2-3; D unresolved. V lost 7 bases, J lost 6 bases, and 8 bases lay in between. Germline-derived CDR1 and CDR2 are SNHLY and FYNNEI. The CDR3 has 11 amino acids. CDR3 region: CASKPMDTQYF. CDR3 in DNA: TGTGCCAGCAAACCAATGGATACGCAGTATTTT.

The chain carries TRBV7-2 and TRBJ2-3; 9 bases fit TRBD2. Per the germline V gene, CDR1 is SGHTA and CDR2 is FQGNSA. Losses at the gene ends were 4 bases for V and 1 base for J; bases not matched to a gene: 12. The CDR3 has 18 amino acids. CDR3 in amino acids: CASSSSGAIPVGTDTQYF. CDR3 nucleotides: TGTGCCAGCAGCTCTAGCGGGGCAATTCCTGTTGGCACAGATACGCAGTATTTT. Complete variable domain (other parts from reference TRBV7-2 and TRBJ2-3): GAGVSQSPSNKVTEKGKDVELRCDPISGHTALYWYRQSLGQGLEFLIYFQGNSAPDKSGLPSDRFSAERTGGSVSTLTIQRTQQEDSAVYLCASSSSGAIPVGTDTQYFGPGTRLTVL.

This clonotype was observed a handful of times. V is TRBV29-1 and J is TRBJ1-2; D gene ambiguous. This CDR3 is built from 12 residues. Trimming took off 3 bases at V and 8 bases at J, with 13 bases between the two ends. CDR1 SQVTM and CDR2 ANQGSEA come from the germline V gene. CDR3 DNA: TGCAGCGTTGATTTCCCCGGGAGCGGCTACACCTTC. Translating gives CSVDFPGSGYTF. The whole variable domain, filled in from reference TRBV29-1 and TRBJ1-2, reads SAVISQKPSRDICQRGTSLTIQCQVDSQVTMMFWYRQQPGQSLTLIATANQGSEATYESGFVIDKFPISRPNLTFSTLTVSNMSPEDSSIYLCSVDFPGSGYTFGSGTRLTVV.

This clonotype showed up many times. The chain combines TRBV7-6 with TRBJ1-2, with 7 nucleotides matching TRBD1. Losses at the gene ends were 4 bases for V and 2 bases for J; bases not matched to a gene: 7. Looked up from germline, CDR1 is SGHVS and CDR2 is FNYEAQ. The CDR3 sequence is 15 residues long. The DNA of the CDR3 is TGTGCCAGCAGCTCCATTCTGACAGGGAACTATGGCTACACCTTC. Its translation: CASSSILTGNYGYTF.

This clonotype showed up many times. The chain couples TRBV7-9 to TRBJ1-1; 7 bases match TRBD1. Germline CDR1 SEHNR, CDR2 FQNEAQ (reference sequence). This CDR3 is 17 amino acids long. The trim removed 5 bases at V and 1 base at J, leaving 13 bases unmatched. The CDR3 sequence is CASSPRTGESKNTEAFF. As DNA, the CDR3 is TGTGCCAGCAGCCCGCGAACAGGGGAGAGTAAGAACACTGAAGCTTTCTTT.

In its sample, this clonotype was seen once. This sequence joins TRBV29-1 and TRBJ1-1, with D possibly TRBD1 on 5 matching bases. The CDR3 is 12 amino acids. Germline CDR1 is SQVTM and CDR2 is ANQGSEA. The CDR3 loop is CSSGGLNTEAFF. The CDR3 DNA reads TGCAGTTCCGGGGGTCTCAACACTGAAGCTTTCTTT.

This clonotype occurred a few times. The chain is built from TRBV5-1 and TRBJ1-2, with 10 bases matching TRBD1. The germline CDR1 and CDR2 sequences are SGHRS and YFSETQ. The trim removed 4 bases at V and 3 bases at J, leaving 6 bases unmatched. The CDR3 length is 15 residues. CDR3 residues: CASSPDRGSYYGYTF. The CDR3 coding sequence is TGCGCCAGCAGCCCGGACAGGGGGTCCTACTATGGCTACACCTTC.

In its sample, this clonotype was seen many times. The V call is TRBV9, the J call TRBJ2-2; D is uncertain. Germline lookup yields CDR1 SGDLS and CDR2 YYNGEE. CDR3 length: 19 residues. V lost 0 bases and J 6 bases, leaving 24 bases between the germline ends. The CDR3 DNA reads TGTGCCAGCAGCGTAGCCTTGGCGCACGGGCTCCGAATCCCCGGGGAGCTGTTTTTT. Amino acids: CASSVALAHGLRIPGELFF.

The chain combines TRBV5-1 with TRBJ2-1, with D possibly called TRBD1 or TRBD2 (5 bases each). V was cut by 2 bases and J by 7 bases, with 10 bases left in between. The germline V gene has CDR1 SGHRS and CDR2 YFSETQ. This CDR3 spans 13 amino acids. Here the CDR3 reads CASSFGRENEQFF. Written as DNA, the CDR3 is TGCGCCAGCAGCTTTGGCAGGGAGAATGAGCAGTTCTTC.

The chain carries TRBV6-1 and TRBJ2-5; D is uncertain. V lost 7 bases and J 8 bases, leaving 14 bases between the germline ends. CDR1 and CDR2 from the germline V gene are MNHNS and SASEGT. CDR3 size: 12 residues. For the CDR3, the DNA is TGTGCCAGCACCCACAGTGGTGGAACCCAGTACTTC. It is translated as CASTHSGGTQYF.

This clonotype is classed as medium-sized. The chain is built from TRBV10-2 and TRBJ2-3; no definite D call. V shed 6 bases and J shed 3 bases, with 7 bases lying between them. Germline CDR1 reads WSHSY; CDR2 reads SAAADI. There are 12 residues in the CDR3. The CDR3 nucleotides read TGCGCCAGCAGCCTACTGACAGATACGCAGTATTTT. The encoded protein is CASSLLTDTQYF.

This clonotype was recorded at least ten times. This CDR3 is CASSQAIGQGSSYNSPLHF. The CDR3 DNA reads TGCGCCAGCAGCCAAGCCATCGGACAGGGGAGCTCCTATAATTCACCCCTCCACTTT. The chain joins TRBV4-1 to TRBJ1-6, with 9 positions matching TRBD1. CDR3 length: 19 amino acids. From germline, CDR1 is MGHRA and CDR2 YSYEKL. V lost 1 base, J lost 0 bases, and 7 bases stayed unmatched.

This clonotype was observed at least ten times. The CDR3 DNA follows: TGTGCCTGGAGTGTACAAACTGAAGCTTTCTTT. Residues: CAWSVQTEAFF. The gene calls are TRBV30 and TRBJ1-1; no definite D call. The CDR3 length is 11 residues. V was clipped by 0 bases and J by 5 bases, with 4 bases between them. Germline-derived CDR1 and CDR2 are GTSNPN and SVGIG (reference sequence).

This clonotype occurred a few times. The rearrangement joins TRBV6-5 to TRBJ1-1; D possibly corresponds to TRBD1 (6 bases). From germline, CDR1 is MNHEY and CDR2 SVGAGI. Between the trimmed V and J ends, which lost 5 bases and 0 bases, there was a span of 19 bases. The CDR3 length is 17 residues. The CDR3 sequence is CASSLGGGGGMNTEAFF. The CDR3, as DNA: TGTGCCAGCAGTCTAGGGGGGGGCGGTGGAATGAACACTGAAGCTTTCTTT.

The J gene is TRBJ2-3, the V gene TRBV29-1, with 9 nucleotides matching TRBD1. Per germline, CDR1 SQVTM and CDR2 ANQGSEA. CDR3 length: 12 residues. V was pared by 7 bases and J by 6 bases, with 5 bases of the junction left unmatched. The CDR3 sequence is CSATGGIDTQYF. The CDR3 DNA sequence: TGCAGCGCGACAGGGGGAATTGATACGCAGTATTTT.